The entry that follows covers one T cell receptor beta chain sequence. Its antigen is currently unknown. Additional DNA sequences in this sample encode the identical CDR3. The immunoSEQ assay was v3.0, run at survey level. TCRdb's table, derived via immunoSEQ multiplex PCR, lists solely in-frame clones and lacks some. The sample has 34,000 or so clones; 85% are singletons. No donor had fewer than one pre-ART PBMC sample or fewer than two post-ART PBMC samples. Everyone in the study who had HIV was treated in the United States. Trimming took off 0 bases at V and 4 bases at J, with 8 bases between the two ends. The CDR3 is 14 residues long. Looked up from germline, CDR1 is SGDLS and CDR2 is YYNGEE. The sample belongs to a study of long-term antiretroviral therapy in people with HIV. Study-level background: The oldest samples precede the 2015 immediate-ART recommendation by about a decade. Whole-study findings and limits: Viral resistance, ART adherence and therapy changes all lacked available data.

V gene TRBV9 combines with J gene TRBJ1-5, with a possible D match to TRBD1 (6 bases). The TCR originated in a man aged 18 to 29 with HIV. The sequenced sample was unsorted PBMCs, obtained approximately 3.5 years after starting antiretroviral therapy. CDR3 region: CASSVEGGNQPQHF. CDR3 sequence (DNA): TGTGCCAGCAGCGTAGAGGGGGGGAATCAGCCCCAGCATTTT.